Shown below are 3 T cell receptor beta chains from a single sample sequenced in a study of response to subunit inactivated influenza vaccine. TCRdb re-derived calls from the RT-PCR reads in MiXCR, one entry per CDR3 protein. The table shows hundreds of thousands of distinct CDR3 sequences, with about 18% occurring only once. The sample was PBMCs from blood, taken about 5 days after vaccination. These receptors were taken from a middle-aged man who received an inactivated influenza vaccine.

This clonotype turned up a few times. This sequence joins TRBV18 and TRBJ2-1; no reliable D call. The CDR3 covers 13 residues. The germline CDR1 and CDR2 sequences are KGHSH and LQKENI. V shed 3 bases and J shed 3 bases, with 6 bases lying between them. CDR3 nucleotides: TGTGCCAGCTCACCGGCGGTCTACAATGAGCAGTTCTTC. Translation: CASSPAVYNEQFF.

This clonotype was detected a few times. The chain combines TRBV12-3 or TRBV12-4 with TRBJ2-2; possibly TRBD1 for D (5 bases). The V end lost 6 bases, the J end lost 7 bases, and 21 bases lay between the germline ends. The CDR3 runs 16 residues. This CDR3 reads CASSNLGRSRDGELFF. The DNA of the CDR3 is TGTGCCAGCAGCAATCTTGGGCGTTCCAGGGACGGGGAGCTGTTTTTT.

There are a few counts of this clonotype. This chain links TRBV4-2 with TRBJ1-1; tentatively, D is TRBD1 (5 bases). V was pared by 0 bases and J by 0 bases, with 8 bases between. This CDR3 has 15 residues. Germline lookup yields CDR1 LGHNA and CDR2 YNFKEQ. In DNA, the CDR3 is TGTGCCAGCAGCCAAGATTTGGGACTGAACACTGAAGCTTTCTTT. This codes for CASSQDLGLNTEAFF.